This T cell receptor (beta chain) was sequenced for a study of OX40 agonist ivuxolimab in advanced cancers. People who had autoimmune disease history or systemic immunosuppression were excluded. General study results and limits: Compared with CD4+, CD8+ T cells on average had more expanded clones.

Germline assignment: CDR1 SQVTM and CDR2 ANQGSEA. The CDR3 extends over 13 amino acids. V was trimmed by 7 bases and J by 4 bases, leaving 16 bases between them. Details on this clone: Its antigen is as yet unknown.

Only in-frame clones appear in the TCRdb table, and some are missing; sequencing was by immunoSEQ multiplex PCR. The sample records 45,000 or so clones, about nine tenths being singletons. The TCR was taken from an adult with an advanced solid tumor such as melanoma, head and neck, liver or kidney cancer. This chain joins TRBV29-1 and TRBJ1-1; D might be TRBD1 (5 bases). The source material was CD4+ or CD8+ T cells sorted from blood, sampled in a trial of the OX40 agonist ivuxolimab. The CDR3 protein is CSAWDGHGTEAFF. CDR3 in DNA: TGCAGCGCCTGGGACGGCCACGGCACTGAAGCTTTCTTT.